These 31 T cell receptor beta chains were sequenced from one sample in a study of cytomegalovirus exposure and HLA in healthy donors. The PCR was carried out with 60 Vbeta primers and 13 Jbeta primers. Generated by immunoSEQ multiplex PCR, the TCRdb table keeps only in-frame clones and is missing some. The table includes hundreds of thousands of clones, 65% to 80% detected once. Sequences were obtained from PBMCs. The receptors were sampled from a man aged 40-55 years in good health and CMV-seronegative.

This chain links TRBV6-5 with TRBJ2-3, with 13 bases that match TRBD2. CDR1 and CDR2 from the germline V gene are MNHEY and SVGAGI. After removal of 8 bases from V and 2 bases from J, the junction contained 4 bases not matched to a gene. The CDR3 consists of 15 residues. This chain's CDR3 is CASSGTSGITDTQYF. The CDR3 DNA follows: TGTGCCAGCTCAGGGACTAGCGGGATCACAGATACGCAGTATTTT.

A remark on this clone: The junction does not match germline at one end; this may be a read error. This chain uses TRBV2 with TRBJ2-5, with D maybe TRBD2 (6 bases). The germline CDR1 and CDR2 sequences are SNHLY and FYNNEI. The CDR3 has 12 residues. This chain's CDR3 is CASSGGGIFVNF. DNA of the CDR3: TGTGCCAGCAGTGGGGGCGGGATCTTCGTCAACTTC.

The V and J genes are TRBV5-1 and TRBJ2-5, with 10 bases matching TRBD1. The CDR3 totals 16 residues. Looked up from germline, CDR1 is SGHRS and CDR2 is YFSETQ. V lost 0 bases and J lost 5; bases outside the gene matches: 7. Here the CDR3 reads CASSLAPGQGSETQYF. The CDR3 DNA reads as TGCGCCAGCAGCTTGGCTCCGGGACAGGGGTCGGAGACCCAGTACTTC.

V is TRBV18 and J is TRBJ2-1; possible D gene TRBD2, 7 bases. Germline assignment: CDR1 KGHSH and CDR2 LQKENI. V was shortened by 0 bases and J by 7 bases, with 22 bases between the two germline ends. The CDR3 extends over 18 amino acids. The CDR3 bases are TGTGCCAGCTCACCACCGGGCTCTGGCAGGGGAGGGTCAAATGAGCAGTTCTTC. It is translated as CASSPPGSGRGGSNEQFF.

The V gene is TRBV11-2, the J gene TRBJ1-5; tentative D call: TRBD1 (5 bases). Germline CDR1 and CDR2: SGHAT and FQNNGV. V was shortened by 5 bases and J by 5 bases, with 16 bases between the two germline ends. The CDR3 runs to 15 residues. The CDR3 DNA follows: TGTGCCAGCAGCCATGAAGTGGAAGGGGATCAGCCCCAGCATTTT. This codes for CASSHEVEGDQPQHF.

This chain links TRBV7-8 with TRBJ2-7; 10 bases match TRBD2. CDR1 and CDR2 from the germline V gene are SGHVS and FQNEAQ. V shed 5 bases, J shed 5 bases, and the junction held 9 bases outside the gene matches. The CDR3 contains 15 residues. CDR3 coding DNA: TGTGCCAGCAGCCCTAATAGCGGGGGGAGTAACGAGCAGTACTTC. Protein sequence: CASSPNSGGSNEQYF.

The chain combines TRBV28 with TRBJ2-7; 7 nucleotides align to TRBD1. The germline gives CDR1 MDHEN, CDR2 SYDVKM. J was trimmed by 6 bases and V by 6 bases; bases with no gene match: 23. This CDR3 contains 18 residues. CDR3 in amino acids: CASSTMTGIPLDTSEQYF. The CDR3 coding sequence is TGTGCCAGCAGCACGATGACAGGGATCCCTCTAGATACGAGCGAGCAGTACTTC. Drawing the rest from reference TRBV28 and TRBJ2-7, the complete variable domain is DVKVTQSSRYLVKRTGEKVFLECVQDMDHENMFWYRQDPGLGLRLIYFSYDVKMKEKGDIPEGYSVSREKKERFSLILESASTNQTSMYLCASSTMTGIPLDTSEQYFGPGTRLTVT.

CDR3 residues: CASSQRGTGMNTEAFF. The CDR3 nucleotides are TGCGCCAGCAGCCAACGGGGGACAGGTATGAACACTGAAGCTTTCTTT. The chain employs TRBV4-1 and TRBJ1-1; the match to TRBD1 covers 8 bases. V shed 2 bases and J 0 bases; nucleotides not matched to a gene: 5. The germline V gene encodes CDR1 MGHRA and CDR2 YSYEKL. The CDR3 is made up of 16 amino acids.

The chain carries TRBV27 and TRBJ2-1; 10 nucleotides line up with TRBD2. The CDR3 is 15 residues long. V trimming: 0 bases; J trimming: 9 bases; junction bases outside the gene matches: 5. The V gene's germline CDR1 is MNHEY and CDR2 SMNVEV (reference sequence). This CDR3 reads CASSLSASGGVEQFF. The CDR3 DNA sequence: TGTGCCAGCAGTTTATCGGCTAGCGGGGGCGTTGAGCAGTTCTTC.

The chain joins TRBV10-3 to TRBJ1-1; D is perhaps TRBD1 (5 bases). The V end was cut by 6 bases, the J end by 4 bases, with 12 bases between. Germline lookup yields CDR1 ENHRY and CDR2 SYGVKD. This CDR3 is built from 13 residues. DNA of the CDR3: TGTGCCATCAGAAACAGTCAGGGCACTGAAGCTTTCTTT. It translates to CAIRNSQGTEAFF.

Note on this clone: At one boundary the junction diverges from the germline segment, which might be a read error. The V call is TRBV7-9, the J call TRBJ1-2, with no clear D. Germline V lookup: CDR1 SEHNR, CDR2 FQNEAQ (reference sequence). The CDR3 loop spans 15 amino acids. The CDR3 coding sequence is TGTTCCAGCAGCTTAGGAACCCCAGGAATTTATGGCTACACCTTC. It translates to CSSSLGTPGIYGYTF.

This chain links TRBV4-1 with TRBJ2-7; 11 bases line up with TRBD1. The CDR3 sequence is 14 residues long. V shed 5 bases and J 6 bases; nucleotides not matched to a gene: 6. Germline V gives CDR1 MGHRA, CDR2 YSYEKL. The CDR3 loop reads CASSWGGTGGEQYF. DNA of the CDR3: TGCGCCAGCAGCTGGGGCGGGACAGGGGGCGAGCAGTACTTC.

The chain is built from TRBV15 and TRBJ1-1; D perhaps matches TRBD1 (5 bases). The CDR3 extends over 15 amino acids. CDR1 and CDR2 (germline): LNHNV, YYDKDF (reference sequence). V lost 0 bases, J lost 4 bases, and 12 bases lay in between. For the CDR3, the DNA is TGTGCCACCAGCAGAGATTTGGGGGGGGGCACTGAAGCTTTCTTT. Amino acids: CATSRDLGGGTEAFF.

This sequence joins TRBV7-6 and TRBJ1-5; D uncertain. Germline CDR1 is SGHVS and CDR2 is FNYEAQ. Between the trimmed V and J ends, which lost 2 bases and 2 bases, there was a span of 4 bases. The CDR3 runs 13 residues. This chain's CDR3 is CASSLPGNQPQHF. As DNA, the CDR3 is TGTGCCAGCAGCTTACCTGGCAATCAGCCCCAGCATTTT.

The genes are TRBV7-2 and TRBJ1-1, with D tentatively TRBD1 (5 bases). CDR1 and CDR2 from the germline V gene are SGHTA and FQGNSA. V shed 0 bases and J shed 4 bases, with 15 bases lying between them. The CDR3 runs to 16 residues. CDR3 residues: CASSLAQGGLSTEAFF. CDR3 DNA sequence: TGTGCCAGCAGCTTAGCCCAGGGTGGGTTGAGCACTGAAGCTTTCTTT.

This sequence joins TRBV5-1 and TRBJ2-3, with TRBD2 as a possible D gene (5 bases). The CDR3 totals 14 residues. CDR1 and CDR2 from the germline V gene are SGHRS and YFSETQ. The V and J ends lost 0 bases and 6 bases respectively, with 11 bases between them. The DNA of the CDR3 is TGCGCCAGCAGCTTGGTGGCGTCGGGGGATACGCAGTATTTT. Translation: CASSLVASGDTQYF. Looking up the rest from reference TRBV5-1 and TRBJ2-3 gives the full variable domain: KAGVTQTPRYLIKTRGQQVTLSCSPISGHRSVSWYQQTPGQGLQFLFEYFSETQRNKGNFPGRFSGRQFSNSRSEMNVSTLELGDSALYLCASSLVASGDTQYFGPGTRLTVL.

This clone appeared a single time. V is TRBV7-8 and J is TRBJ1-2, with D tentatively TRBD1 (5 bases). Per germline, CDR1 SGHVS and CDR2 FQNEAQ. V was cut by 3 bases and J by 4 bases, with 15 bases left in between. The CDR3 consists of 15 residues. The CDR3 sequence: CASSFRREGGYGYTF. CDR3 coding DNA: TGTGCCAGCAGCTTTCGCAGGGAGGGAGGCTATGGCTACACCTTC.

The chain couples TRBV7-3 to TRBJ2-5, with 14 bases that match TRBD2. The CDR3 consists of 17 residues. Germline V lookup: CDR1 SGHTA, CDR2 FQGTGA. With 5 bases clipped from V and 2 bases from J, the junction kept 7 bases outside the gene matches. The CDR3 sequence is CASSPGTSGSGQETQYF. The CDR3 coding sequence is TGTGCCAGCAGCCCCGGGACTAGCGGGAGTGGGCAAGAGACCCAGTACTTC.

This chain joins TRBV6-5 and TRBJ1-1; D call uncertain. The CDR3 has 13 residues. Germline CDR1 reads MNHEY; CDR2 reads SVGAGI. V dropped 6 bases and J dropped 1 base, with 9 bases sitting between them. CDR3 sequence: CASRPRQNTEAFF. CDR3 DNA sequence: TGTGCCAGCAGACCCAGACAGAACACTGAAGCTTTCTTT.

This clone was picked up one time. Germline and junction disagree at one end, which may indicate a read error. The V call is TRBV7-9, the J call TRBJ2-7; 9 nucleotides align to TRBD1. Germline loops: CDR1 SEHNR, CDR2 FQNEAQ (reference sequence). This CDR3 has 16 residues. CDR3 sequence: CSSSLWGDRVQGEQYF. The CDR3 nucleotides read TGTTCCAGCAGCTTATGGGGGGACAGGGTTCAAGGCGAGCAGTACTTC.

The rearrangement links TRBV27 to TRBJ2-6, with D hard to call. Germline CDR1 and CDR2: MNHEY and SMNVEV (reference sequence). The length of the CDR3 is 13 residues. V gave up 7 bases and J gave up 4 bases, with 8 bases separating them. This CDR3 reads CASTRSGANVLTF. In DNA, the CDR3 is TGTGCCAGCACCCGGTCCGGGGCCAACGTCCTGACTTTC.

The genes are TRBV5-6 and TRBJ1-1; D is possibly TRBD1 (5 bases). Germline CDR1 and CDR2: SGHDT and YYEEEE. Trimming removed 0 bases at V and 9 bases at J, with 9 bases between. The length of the CDR3 is 12 residues. CDR3 bases: TGTGCCAGCAGCTTGGGGTGGGGCCAAGCTTTCTTT. It specifies CASSLGWGQAFF.

This chain links TRBV7-9 with TRBJ2-1; the D gene is possibly TRBD2 (6 bases). Trimming took off 5 bases at V and 5 bases at J, with 19 bases between the two ends. The CDR3 is made up of 16 amino acids. From germline, CDR1 is SEHNR and CDR2 FQNEAQ (reference sequence). The CDR3 is CASSPRGLGLDNEQFF. CDR3 DNA: TGTGCCAGCAGCCCCCGGGGGTTGGGTCTTGACAATGAGCAGTTCTTC.

This chain links TRBV4-3 with TRBJ1-2, with D possibly matching TRBD1 (5 bases). V was clipped by 4 bases and J by 4 bases, with 19 bases between them. Germline V gives CDR1 LGHNA, CDR2 YSLEER. This CDR3 is built from 16 residues. CDR3 sequence (DNA): TGCGCCAGCAGCCCAGAAGGAGGGGTTTTAGGCTATGGCTACACCTTC. It is translated as CASSPEGGVLGYGYTF.

This clone was detected once. The rearrangement joins TRBV15 to TRBJ2-7, with a possible D match to TRBD2 (6 bases). This CDR3 comprises 15 residues. Looked up from germline, CDR1 is LNHNV and CDR2 is YYDKDF (reference sequence). Trimming took 5 bases from V and 0 from J, leaving 14 bases between them. The CDR3 reads CATSESGGSSYEQYF. CDR3 sequence (DNA): TGTGCCACCAGCGAAAGTGGGGGGAGCTCCTACGAGCAGTACTTC.

The chain carries TRBV6-6 and TRBJ1-1; 8 bases fit TRBD1. The CDR3 is 15 residues long. Germline V lookup: CDR1 MNHNY, CDR2 SVGAGI (reference sequence). The V and J ends lost 6 bases and 0 bases, in that order; junction bases with no gene match: 6. The CDR3 coding sequence is TGTGCCAGCAGAACCATGGACAGGGTGAACACTGAAGCTTTCTTT. Its translation is CASRTMDRVNTEAFF.

The V gene is TRBV2, the J gene TRBJ2-1; TRBD2 aligns across 16 bases. J lost 10 bases, V lost 6 bases, and 3 bases had no gene match. The germline CDR1 and CDR2 sequences are SNHLY and FYNNEI. The CDR3 contains 14 residues. CDR3 loop: CASRGTSGGGEQFF. The CDR3 DNA sequence: TGTGCCAGCAGGGGGACTAGCGGGGGGGGAGAGCAGTTCTTC.

The chain employs TRBV9 and TRBJ2-7; a possible D gene is TRBD1 (6 bases). The V gene's germline CDR1 is SGDLS and CDR2 YYNGEE. The V end lost 4 bases, the J end lost 3 bases, and 17 bases lay between the germline ends. The CDR3 runs 15 residues. The CDR3 spells CASSLGRGAIYEQYF. DNA for the CDR3: TGTGCCAGCAGCTTAGGCAGGGGTGCTATCTACGAGCAGTACTTC.

This chain connects TRBV7-9 to TRBJ2-6, with 10 bases that match TRBD1. The CDR3 has 17 amino acids. Per the germline V gene, CDR1 is SEHNR and CDR2 is FQNEAQ (reference sequence). Trimming at V came to 5 bases and at J to 2 bases, leaving 6 bases not matched to a gene. This CDR3 is CASSRGTGAAGANVLTF. The CDR3 nucleotides are TGTGCCAGCAGCCGTGGGACAGGGGCTGCTGGGGCCAACGTCCTGACTTTC. Full variable domain (rest looked up from reference TRBV7-9 and TRBJ2-6): DTGVSQNPRHKITKRGQNVTFRCDPISEHNRLYWYRQTLGQGPEFLTYFQNEAQLEKSRLLSDRFSAERPKGSFSTLEIQRTEQGDSAMYLCASSRGTGAAGANVLTFGAGSRLTVL.

V is TRBV28 and J is TRBJ1-2; 11 bases match TRBD1. The CDR3 length is 15 residues. From germline, CDR1 is MDHEN and CDR2 SYDVKM. J gave up 7 bases and V 4 bases, and 8 bases lay outside the gene matches. The CDR3 protein is CASSSLGQGAGGYTF. The CDR3 coding sequence is TGTGCCAGCAGTTCCCTCGGACAGGGGGCGGGTGGCTACACCTTC.

In this sample, this clone turned up once. The chain has TRBV2 and TRBJ2-5; 7 bases line up with TRBD1. Germline CDR1 is SNHLY and CDR2 is FYNNEI. This CDR3 comprises 14 residues. J lost 7 bases, V lost 3 bases, and 8 bases had no gene match. The CDR3 protein is CASSESRGSGTQYF. In DNA form, the CDR3 reads TGTGCCAGCAGTGAGAGCAGGGGGAGTGGGACCCAGTACTTC.